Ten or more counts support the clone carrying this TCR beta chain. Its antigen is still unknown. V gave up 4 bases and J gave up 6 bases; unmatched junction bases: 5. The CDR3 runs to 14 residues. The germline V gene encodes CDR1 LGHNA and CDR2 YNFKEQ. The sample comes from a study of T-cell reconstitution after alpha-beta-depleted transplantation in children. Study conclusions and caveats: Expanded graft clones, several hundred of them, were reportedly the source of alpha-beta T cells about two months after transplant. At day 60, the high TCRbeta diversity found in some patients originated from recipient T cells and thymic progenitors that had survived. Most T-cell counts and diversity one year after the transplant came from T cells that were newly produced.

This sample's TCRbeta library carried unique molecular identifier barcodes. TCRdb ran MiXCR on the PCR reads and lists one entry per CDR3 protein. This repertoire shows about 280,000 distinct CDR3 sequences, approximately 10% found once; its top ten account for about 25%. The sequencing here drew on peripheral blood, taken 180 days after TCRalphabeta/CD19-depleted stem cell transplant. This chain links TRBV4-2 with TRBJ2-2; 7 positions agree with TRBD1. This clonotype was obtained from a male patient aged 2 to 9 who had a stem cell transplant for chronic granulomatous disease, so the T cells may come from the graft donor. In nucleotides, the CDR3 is TGTGCCAGCAGCCGAGACAGGGACCCCGGGGAGCTGTTTTTT. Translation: CASSRDRDPGELFF.